Listed below are T cell receptor beta chains from one sample, sequenced in a study of blood T cell repertoires in COVID-19. TCRdb's copy holds only in-frame clones and misses some; the assay was immunoSEQ multiplex PCR. The sample lists under 200,000 clones, 87% occurring once. Sequenced input: peripheral blood. All receptors derive from a man aged 40-55 years with active or convalescent COVID-19. CDR3s include the opening cysteine and the closing phenylalanine or tryptophan. Fields, in order: V gene, J gene, clone size, CDR3 protein. The size entry is marked missing in some rows and otherwise reads once, few, many or a size class.

>TRBV9|TRBJ1-2|NA
CASSVAPQVGGYTF
>TRBV7-2|TRBJ1-3|NA
CASSSTGGGGNTIYF
>TRBV7-9|TRBJ1-6|NA
CASDTGTNSPLHF
>TRBV29-1|TRBJ2-1|NA
CSVEEIGVSRQFF
>TRBV5-1|TRBJ1-4|NA
CASSDRDREFHEKLFF
>TRBV7-9|TRBJ2-5|NA
CASSPRQGALQETQYF
>TRBV2|TRBJ2-2|NA
CASSEGRGNTGELFF
>TRBV11-2|TRBJ2-1|NA
CASSSGTSGYNEQFF
>TRBV30|TRBJ1-2|NA
CAWSPDRASGYTF
>TRBV10-3|TRBJ2-7|many
CAISEEALTGRSYEQYF